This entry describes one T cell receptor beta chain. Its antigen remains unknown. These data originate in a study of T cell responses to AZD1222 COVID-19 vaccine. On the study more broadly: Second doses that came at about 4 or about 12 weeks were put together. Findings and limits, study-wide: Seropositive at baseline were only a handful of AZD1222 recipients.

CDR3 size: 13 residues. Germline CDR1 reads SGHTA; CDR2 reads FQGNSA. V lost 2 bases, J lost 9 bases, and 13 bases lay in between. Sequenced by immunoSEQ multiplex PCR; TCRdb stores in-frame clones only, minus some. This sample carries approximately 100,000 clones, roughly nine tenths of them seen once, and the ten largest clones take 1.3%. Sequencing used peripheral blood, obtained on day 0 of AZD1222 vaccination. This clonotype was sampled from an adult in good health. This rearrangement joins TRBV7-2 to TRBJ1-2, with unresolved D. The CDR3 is CASSLSSGVSYTF. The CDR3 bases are TGTGCCAGCAGCTTATCATCCGGGGTTAGCTACACCTTC.